This TCR beta chain derives from a study of blood T cell repertoires in COVID-19 (dated by TCRdb to 2019 to 2021). About the investigation overall: Collaborator samples came from the United States, Italy and Spain and covered acute and convalescent phases of COVID-19. The repertoires were released in a freely available public database meant as a resource for research on the immune response to SARS-CoV-2. Where available, HLA class I and class II types were obtained from metadata supplied by the sample provider rather than from assay-based typing. Subjects who had been exposed to COVID-19, were actively infected with it, or had recovered from it provided the deeply sampled blood TCRbeta repertoires that made up the dataset. The samples were drawn from two sources: the first 160 participants of the ongoing ImmuneRACE study, and 950 to 1,500 subjects contributed by 6 global collaborators. The prospective study material was composed of cDNA or gDNA derived from T cells, B-cell-depleted T cells, or PBMCs. Sample metadata almost always included a de-identified subject ID, COVID-19 status, age in years and sex.

TCRbeta CDR3 regions were amplified from genomic DNA using the immunoSEQ Assay, a bias-controlled multiplex PCR. The study's processing was this. Nucleated cell counts per sample were estimated from amplification of reference gene primers within the assay. To quantify the absolute abundance of each unique TCRbeta CDR3 rearrangement, sequence reads were collapsed and filtered. For each sample, productive Simpson clonality was calculated by taking the square root of Simpson's diversity index across productive rearrangements. TCRdb holds this immuneACCESS table with in-frame rearrangements only. Some clones are missing; in checked studies, unresolved V genes explain under half, and the rest has no known cause. That table is the source of V, J and clone size, and D and trimming were worked out from the DNA. This sample has some 57,000 clones in its table, and nearly 90% of those were observed once. Roughly an eighth of the sample goes to the ten largest clones.

The germline V and J ends show losses of 3 bases and 8 bases respectively, and no gene match explains 10 bases of the junction. Taken from cysteine to phenylalanine, the CDR3 has 15 residues. Just the 45-base CDR3 DNA is kept, in frame starting at base 1. CDR1 and CDR2 are drawn from the germline V gene: KGHSH, LQKENI. Beyond this particular receptor, the publication reports: How much clinical and demographic metadata was included differed by source and by participant, and the metadata was provided uncurated.

This clone turned up a few times. The antigen this receptor binds is unknown. Base qualities are missing; no much larger clone stands one base away. Whole blood was collected in K2EDTA tubes by collaborating institutions according to the institutions' own protocols. For TCRbeta analysis, collaborators shipped samples as frozen whole blood, isolated PBMCs, or DNA extracted from either of those sample types. Sequences were obtained from peripheral blood. The chain is assembled from TRBV18 and TRBJ2-1; the junction holds 7 bases that match TRBD2. The origin of this receptor is a man in his fifties or sixties with active COVID-19. The CDR3: CASSPIASGGDEQFF. The DNA sequence follows: TGTGCCAGCTCACCGATAGCTAGCGGTGGGGATGAGCAGTTCTTC.